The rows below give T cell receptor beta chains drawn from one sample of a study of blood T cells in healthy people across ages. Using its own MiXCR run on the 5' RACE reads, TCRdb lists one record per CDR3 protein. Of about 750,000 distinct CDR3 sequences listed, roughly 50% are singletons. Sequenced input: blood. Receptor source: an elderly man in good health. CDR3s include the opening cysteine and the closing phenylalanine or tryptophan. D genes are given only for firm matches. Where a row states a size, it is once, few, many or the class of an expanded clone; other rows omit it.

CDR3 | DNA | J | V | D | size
CASRRGAETQYF | TGTGCCAGCAGGAGGGGCGCAGAGACCCAGTACTTC | TRBJ2-5 | TRBV28 | - | few
CASTGTNPLEQYF | TGTGCCAGCACCGGGACAAACCCCCTCGAGCAGTACTTC | TRBJ2-7 | TRBV2 | - | -
CSVEPGLAGEGHRDAYF | TGCAGCGTTGAACCAGGACTAGCGGGAGAGGGGCACAGAGACGCGTATTTT | TRBJ2-3 | TRBV29-1 | TRBD2 | -
CASSVGGSQDTQYF | TGTGCCAGCAGCGTAGGTGGTAGCCAAGATACGCAGTATTTT | TRBJ2-3 | TRBV9 | - | -
CASSPPDVFSGANVLTF | TGTGCCAGCAGCCCCCCGGACGTATTCTCTGGGGCCAACGTCCTGACTTTC | TRBJ2-6 | TRBV9 | - | -
CAISGLAGVYEQYF | TGTGCCATCAGTGGACTAGCGGGAGTCTACGAGCAGTACTTC | TRBJ2-7 | TRBV10-3 | TRBD2 | once
CASSPGQSLLGLAGDEQYF | TGTGCCAGCAGCCCGGGACAGTCCCTTTTAGGACTAGCGGGAGACGAGCAGTACTTC | TRBJ2-7 | TRBV7-2 | TRBD2 | many
CSAPSGDSYEQYF | TGCAGTGCTCCATCAGGGGACTCCTACGAGCAGTACTTC | TRBJ2-7 | TRBV20-1 | - | few
CSARESSGRITGELFF | TGCAGTGCTAGAGAGAGTAGCGGGAGGATCACCGGGGAGCTGTTTTTT | TRBJ2-2 | TRBV20-1 | TRBD2 | -
CASSSPDRGNQPQHF | TGTGCCAGCAGTTCCCCGGACAGGGGGAATCAGCCCCAGCATTTT | TRBJ1-5 | TRBV6-6 | TRBD1 | few
CASSLGGPSNTGELFF | TGTGCCAGCAGCTTAGGAGGGCCTTCGAACACCGGGGAGCTGTTTTTT | TRBJ2-2 | TRBV7-2 | - | once
CASWGRESSYNEQFF | TGTGCCAGCTGGGGGAGGGAGAGCTCCTACAATGAGCAGTTCTTC | TRBJ2-1 | TRBV6-1 | TRBD2 | -
CAISDYRPGQGAPGQETQYF | TGTGCCATCAGTGATTACCGACCGGGACAGGGGGCGCCGGGGCAAGAGACCCAGTACTTC | TRBJ2-5 | TRBV10-3 | TRBD1 | few
CASSYRFSGETQYF | TGTGCCAGCAGTTACCGGTTTAGTGGAGAGACCCAGTACTTC | TRBJ2-5 | TRBV6-2/TRBV6-3 | - | -
CASSPGFPADAQYF | TGTGCCAGCAGCCCGGGATTCCCGGCAGATGCGCAGTATTTT | TRBJ2-3 | TRBV7-6 | - | -
CASVPTSGNEQFF | TGTGCCTCCGTTCCGACTAGCGGGAATGAGCAGTTCTTC | TRBJ2-1 | TRBV30 | TRBD2 | -
CATHRGSNQPQHF | TGTGCCACGCACAGGGGAAGCAATCAGCCCCAGCATTTT | TRBJ1-5 | TRBV6-5 | TRBD1 | -
CASTSRQGNEQYF | TGTGCCAGCACCTCGAGACAGGGGAACGAGCAGTACTTC | TRBJ2-7 | TRBV12-3/TRBV12-4 | TRBD1 | few
CASSPGAGWNSPLHF | TGTGCCAGCTCACCAGGGGCAGGCTGGAATTCACCCCTCCACTTT | TRBJ1-6 | TRBV18 | - | -
CASSLGRRQFF | TGTGCCAGCAGCCTAGGACGGAGGCAGTTCTTC | TRBJ2-1 | TRBV7-2 | - | -
CSTHTTGMGQPQHF | TGCAGTACCCACACGACAGGGATGGGTCAGCCCCAGCATTTT | TRBJ1-5 | TRBV20-1 | TRBD1 | -
CASRPERVVYEQYF | TGTGCCAGCAGACCTGAGAGGGTAGTGTACGAGCAGTACTTC | TRBJ2-7 | TRBV6-6 | - | once
CASSLPSGTGYTF | TGTGCCAGCAGCTTGCCGTCGGGGACCGGCTACACCTTC | TRBJ1-2 | TRBV7-9 | - | few
CSAQEWPLAGMAKNIQYF | TGCAGTGCCCAAGAATGGCCACTAGCGGGGATGGCCAAAAACATTCAGTACTTC | TRBJ2-4 | TRBV20-1 | TRBD2 | -
CASGRLAGVRETQYF | TGTGCCAGCGGAAGACTAGCGGGAGTACGGGAGACCCAGTACTTC | TRBJ2-5 | TRBV6-1 | TRBD2 | -
CASTRDNQPRHF | TGTGCCAGCACCAGGGACAATCAGCCCCGGCATTTT | TRBJ1-5 | TRBV2 | - | -
CASSRTADNGYTF | TGTGCCAGCAGTCGGACAGCGGACAATGGCTACACCTTC | TRBJ1-2 | TRBV6-5 | - | few
CASSELYRRGTDTQYF | TGTGCCAGCAGTGAATTGTACCGGAGGGGCACAGATACGCAGTATTTT | TRBJ2-3 | TRBV2 | - | -
CSARGGPLGELFF | TGCAGTGCTCGTGGAGGGCCCCTCGGGGAGCTGTTTTTT | TRBJ2-2 | TRBV20-1 | - | -
CASNHRGTTDTQYF | TGCGCCAGCAATCACAGGGGGACCACAGATACGCAGTATTTT | TRBJ2-3 | TRBV5-1 | TRBD1 | -
CASSPVGYYEQYF | TGTGCCAGCAGTCCGGTAGGGTACTACGAGCAGTACTTC | TRBJ2-7 | TRBV25-1 | - | few
CASRRRDSYNEQFF | TGTGCCAGCAGGCGGCGGGATTCCTACAATGAGCAGTTCTTC | TRBJ2-1 | TRBV6-2/TRBV6-3 | - | -
CASSYSGGQSNQPQHF | TGTGCCAGCAGTTACTCCGGGGGGCAGAGCAATCAGCCCCAGCATTTT | TRBJ1-5 | TRBV6-2/TRBV6-3 | - | -
CASTSGHRKEQFF | TGTGCCAGCACCTCCGGGCACAGGAAAGAGCAGTTCTTC | TRBJ2-1 | TRBV28 | - | -
CASGQGTGGFYEQYF | TGTGCTAGTGGCCAAGGGACAGGGGGCTTCTACGAGCAGTACTTC | TRBJ2-7 | TRBV12-5 | TRBD1 | few
CASSARQGAHIEQYF | TGTGCCAGCAGTGCGCGACAGGGGGCGCATATTGAGCAGTACTTC | TRBJ2-5 | TRBV28 | TRBD1 | once
CASSSPLQTGEQYF | TGCGCCAGCAGCTCTCCGCTTCAGACAGGCGAGCAGTACTTC | TRBJ2-7 | TRBV5-1 | - | few
CASTPGQGASNQPQHF | TGTGCCAGCACCCCGGGACAGGGGGCTAGCAATCAGCCCCAGCATTTT | TRBJ1-5 | TRBV6-6 | TRBD1 | -
CASSILPYEQYF | TGTGCCAGCAGCATACTTCCCTACGAGCAGTACTTC | TRBJ2-7 | TRBV6-2/TRBV6-3 | - | few
CASSFSGTSSEEQYF | TGTGCCAGCAGCTTCTCGGGGACTAGCTCGGAGGAGCAGTACTTC | TRBJ2-5 | TRBV11-2 | TRBD2 | -
CASTRGVGGNEQFF | TGTGCCAGCACCCGAGGCGTGGGGGGCAATGAGCAGTTCTTC | TRBJ2-1 | TRBV6-5 | - | once
CSGSGSSYNEQFF | TGCAGCGGGAGCGGAAGCTCCTACAATGAGCAGTTCTTC | TRBJ2-1 | TRBV29-1 | - | -
CASTRTLSGANVLTF | TGTGCCAGCACCAGGACTTTGTCTGGGGCCAACGTCCTGACTTTC | TRBJ2-6 | TRBV6-2/TRBV6-3 | - | few
CASTQQGAVEAFF | TGTGCCAGCACCCAACAGGGGGCGGTTGAAGCTTTCTTT | TRBJ1-1 | TRBV6-6 | TRBD1 | -
CASSYAHLAKNIQYF | TGTGCCAGCAGCTACGCTCACCTAGCCAAAAACATTCAGTACTTC | TRBJ2-4 | TRBV7-2 | - | few
CASSLNAGADTQYF | TGTGCCAGCAGCTTAAACGCGGGCGCAGATACGCAGTATTTT | TRBJ2-3 | TRBV7-3 | - | -
CASSQTHPKDSHYEQYF | TGTGCCAGCAGCCAAACGCACCCTAAGGACTCTCACTACGAGCAGTACTTC | TRBJ2-7 | TRBV3-1 | - | -
CASSYHALAGAYEQYF | TGTGCCAGCAGTTACCACGCGCTAGCGGGGGCCTACGAGCAGTACTTC | TRBJ2-7 | TRBV12-3/TRBV12-4 | TRBD2 | -
CSVAPRTGAFEQYF | TGCAGCGTCGCTCCACGGACAGGGGCCTTCGAGCAGTACTTC | TRBJ2-7 | TRBV29-1 | TRBD1 | -
CSARDPPGQETQYF | TGCAGTGCTAGAGATCCGCCCGGTCAAGAGACCCAGTACTTC | TRBJ2-5 | TRBV20-1 | - | few
CASSHTGGLHRYAYF | TGTGCCAGCAGTCACACTGGGGGCCTGCACAGATACGCGTATTTT | TRBJ2-3 | TRBV6-5 | - | -
CASRIRGRTEAFF | TGTGCCAGCAGAATCAGGGGGCGGACTGAAGCTTTCTTT | TRBJ1-1 | TRBV27 | TRBD1 | -
CASSYRLLADTSTDTQYF | TGTGCCAGCAGTTATCGTTTGCTCGCGGATACTAGCACAGATACGCAGTATTTT | TRBJ2-3 | TRBV6-2/TRBV6-3 | - | -
CASSFGTRGTEAFF | TGTGCCAGCAGTTTCGGCACCCGGGGCACTGAAGCTTTCTTT | TRBJ1-1 | TRBV12-3/TRBV12-4 | - | once
CSVGGRVGETQYF | TGCAGCGTTGGCGGGAGGGTTGGAGAGACCCAGTACTTC | TRBJ2-5 | TRBV29-1 | TRBD2 | -